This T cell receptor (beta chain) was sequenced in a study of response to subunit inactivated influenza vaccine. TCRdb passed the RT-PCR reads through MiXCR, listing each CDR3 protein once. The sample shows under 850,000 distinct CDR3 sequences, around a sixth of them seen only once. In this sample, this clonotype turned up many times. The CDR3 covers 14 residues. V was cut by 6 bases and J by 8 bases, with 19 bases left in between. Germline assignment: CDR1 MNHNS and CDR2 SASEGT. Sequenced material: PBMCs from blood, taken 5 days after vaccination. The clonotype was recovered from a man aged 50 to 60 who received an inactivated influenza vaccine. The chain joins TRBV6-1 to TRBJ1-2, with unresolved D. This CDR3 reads CASSRRRGIGGYTF. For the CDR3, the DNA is TGTGCCAGCAGCCGGCGCCGGGGAATAGGCGGCTACACCTTC.